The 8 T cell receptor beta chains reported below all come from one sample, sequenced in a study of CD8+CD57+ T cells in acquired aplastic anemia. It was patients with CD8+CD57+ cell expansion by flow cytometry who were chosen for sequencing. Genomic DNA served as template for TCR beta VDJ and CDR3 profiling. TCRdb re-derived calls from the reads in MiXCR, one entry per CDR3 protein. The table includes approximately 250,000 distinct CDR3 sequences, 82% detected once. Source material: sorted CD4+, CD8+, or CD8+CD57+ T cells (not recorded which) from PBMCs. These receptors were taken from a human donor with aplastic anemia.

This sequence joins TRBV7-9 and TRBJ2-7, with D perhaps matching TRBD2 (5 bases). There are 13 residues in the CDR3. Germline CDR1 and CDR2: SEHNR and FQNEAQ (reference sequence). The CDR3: CASSFGSANSHYV. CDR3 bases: TGTGCCAGCAGCTTTGGTAGCGCAAACAGCCATTATGTC.

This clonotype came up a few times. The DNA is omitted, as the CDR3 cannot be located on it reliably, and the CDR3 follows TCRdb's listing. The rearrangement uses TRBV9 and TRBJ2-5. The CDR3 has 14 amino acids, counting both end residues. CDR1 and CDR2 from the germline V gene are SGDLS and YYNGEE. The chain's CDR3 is CASGGGGNIQYFDF.

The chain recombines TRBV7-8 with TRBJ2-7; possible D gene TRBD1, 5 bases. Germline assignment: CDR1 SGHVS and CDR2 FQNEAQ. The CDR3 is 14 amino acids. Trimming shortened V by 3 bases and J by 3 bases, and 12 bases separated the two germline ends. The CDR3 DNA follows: TGTGCCAGCAGCTTGGAGACAGATTTCTACGAGCAGTACTTC. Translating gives CASSLETDFYEQYF.

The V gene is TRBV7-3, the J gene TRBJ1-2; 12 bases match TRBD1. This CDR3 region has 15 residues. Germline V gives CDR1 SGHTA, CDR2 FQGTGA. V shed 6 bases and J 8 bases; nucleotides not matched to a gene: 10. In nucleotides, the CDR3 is TGTGCCAGCAGTTACGGGGGGACAGGGGGCGTCGGCTACACCTTC. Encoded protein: CASSYGGTGGVGYTF.

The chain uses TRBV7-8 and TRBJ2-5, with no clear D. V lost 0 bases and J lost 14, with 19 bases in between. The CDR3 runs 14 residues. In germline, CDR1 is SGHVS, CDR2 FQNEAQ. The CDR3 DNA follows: TGTGCCAGCAGCTTAGCGAGAGACCCTAATAGCCATTACTTC. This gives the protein CASSLARDPNSHYF.

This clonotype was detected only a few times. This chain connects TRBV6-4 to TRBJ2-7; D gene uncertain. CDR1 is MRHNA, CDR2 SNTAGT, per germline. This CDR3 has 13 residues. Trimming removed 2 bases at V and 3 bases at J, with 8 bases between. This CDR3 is CASSDGQDYEQYF. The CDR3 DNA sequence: TGTGCCAGCAGTGACGGGCAGGACTACGAGCAGTACTTC.

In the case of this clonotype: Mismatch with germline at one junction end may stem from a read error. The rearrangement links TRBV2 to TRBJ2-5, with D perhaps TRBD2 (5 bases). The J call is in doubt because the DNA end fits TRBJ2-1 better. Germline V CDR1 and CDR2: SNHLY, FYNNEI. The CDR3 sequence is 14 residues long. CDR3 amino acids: CATSDGSMQEQQFF. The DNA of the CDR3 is TGTGCCACCAGTGATGGGAGCATGCAGGAGCAGCAGTTCTTC.

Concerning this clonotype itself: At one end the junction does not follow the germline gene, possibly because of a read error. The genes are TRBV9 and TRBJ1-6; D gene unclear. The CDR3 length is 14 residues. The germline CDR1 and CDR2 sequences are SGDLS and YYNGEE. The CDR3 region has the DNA TGTGCCAGCAGCGTAGACGCGGGAGGCGGATCAGATAACTTT. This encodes CASSVDAGGGSDNF.